The entry below gives a single TCR beta chain sequence along with its context. Its cognate antigen has yet to be identified. Per-base quality was not reported, and no clone a single base away is much larger than it. This sample is drawn from a study of shared clonotypes between healthy human individuals (TCRdb year 2020). Describing the broader study: A few men and a couple of women, aged 18 to 49 years, made up the cohort. For each donor, three plates each were used for CD4 naive and CD4 memory, two plates were used for CD8 naive, and one plate was used for CD8 memory. The study deeply sequenced blood TCR repertoires of 5 or 6 healthy adults to estimate repertoire size and the extent of clonotype sharing between individuals. Different laboratories and diverse techniques were used to prepare libraries and sequence TCR repertoires, to increase sequencing depth and limit assay-specific biases. Each donor's leukapheresis produced roughly between about 0.9 and 9.5 billion PBMCs.

Using the deep immunoSEQ assay, multiplex PCR amplified TCR CDR3 regions from genomic DNA. For each cell subset, the extracted genomic DNA was distributed evenly across all wells of several immunoSEQ 96-well plates, and each plate served as one replicate. Each replicate PCR for sorted subsets received roughly 200 ng genomic DNA, equal to about 30,000 T cell genomes. The purified libraries were quantified using a Qubit 3.0 fluorometer, sized with a Bioanalyzer 2100, and then quantified again using the KAPA Library Quantification kit. A separate single-read 150-cycle Illumina NextSeq 550 flow cell was used to sequence each immunoSEQ 96-well plate. Per the original workflow: Because only junctional sequences without quality scores were contained in the immunoSEQ output, filtering matching that applied to full-length reads could not be performed. Sequences were annotated with PyIR, a Python wrapper for IgBLAST v1.9, using IMGT germline references to assign V/J genes and CDR3. Reads with weak V/J assignments (E-value above 1e-6), missing CDR3, stop codons, out-of-frame junctions, or ambiguous translated residues were removed. A V3J clonotype was defined by an identical inferred V gene, J gene, and CDR3 amino acid sequence. The percentage overlap between two repertoires was calculated by dividing the number of shared unique clonotypes by the size of the smaller repertoire. Three approaches were used to assess repertoire richness: RTK rarefaction, the Chao1 estimator, and Recon v2.1 estimates of unobserved clonotypes. Generation probabilities for all TCRbeta clonotypes obtained by the gDNA method from several donors were computed using OLGA. The table comes from immuneACCESS by way of TCRdb, which keeps in-frame sequences with V and J called. Part of the clones is missing from these tables; in studies checked, under half for an unresolved V gene and the rest for unknown reasons. V and J calls plus clone size are reproduced from that table; the DNA served to infer D and trimming. For this sample the table gives a few hundred thousand clones, of which 90% to 97% were detected only once. Clones ranked in the top ten supply approximately 0.32% of the sample.

The research as a whole found: About 5% of naive CD4, 3.5% of naive CD8, approximately 2.2% of memory CD4, and less than 0.45% of memory CD8 clonotypes were shared across several donors. Pairwise subsampling indicated that sequencing depth was expected to affect the degree of clonotype sharing among donors. Sampling was restricted to blood, and TCR repertoires in tissue are likely to differ from TCR repertoires in blood. The genetic and exposure-history diversity represented was limited by the small number of donors. Compared with non-shared clonotypes, clonotypes shared by all four sorted-subset donors had higher generation probabilities. Incomplete sequencing was indicated by rarefaction of sorted-subset datasets, despite the large sequencing depth. Estimated clonotype richness was generally larger for naive than for memory subsets.

V is cut by 1 base and J by 2 bases, and the space between the germline ends is 21 bases. Reading from cysteine to phenylalanine, the CDR3 counts 18 amino acids. Only the CDR3 DNA stays, 54 bases, in frame from base 1. Donors were healthy HIV-negative adults with no recently reported acute infections or vaccinations. Only Caucasian adults living in Nashville, Tennessee, USA were represented among the donors. The CD8 memory samples were a combination of magnetically selected CD45RO+ cells and CCR7-negative CD45RA+ effector memory (TemRA) cells. Blood was collected by leukapheresis, and PBMCs were isolated by Ficoll-Histopaque density gradient centrifugation and then cryopreserved in liquid nitrogen vapor phase. Analytical flow cytometry was used to check the purity and quantity of every magnetically sorted T cell population. Genomic DNA was isolated from every sorted fraction and measured by UV absorbance on a Nanodrop 2000c.

Recombination connected TRBV23-1 to TRBJ2-7, with the D gene not clear enough to name. Being an ORF, TRBV23-1 has a function that is uncertain. The sequenced material came from memory CD8+ T cells sorted from blood. This sample's cell subset or site label indicates: CD45RO+ cells pooled with CCR7-negative TemRA cells. This clonotype was obtained from a man in his thirties or forties in good health. The DNA is as follows: TGCGCCAGCAGTCAATTTACGCTTGAGTTACACAGCCCCTACGAGCAGTACTTC. It encodes CASSQFTLELHSPYEQYF.